This entry lists 25 T cell receptor beta chains sequenced from one sample in a study of blood T cell repertoires in COVID-19. Assay: immunoSEQ multiplex PCR; the TCRdb copy retains only in-frame clones and omits some. This sample carries tens of thousands of clones, 75% to 85% of them seen once, and the ten largest clones take around 25%. The sample consisted of peripheral blood. The receptor source for this set is a human donor in a cohort sampled during active COVID-19.

V gene TRBV9 combines with J gene TRBJ2-7; 8 positions match TRBD2. This CDR3 contains 15 residues. Trimming took 0 bases from V and 2 from J; bases not matched to a gene: 4. From germline, CDR1 is SGDLS and CDR2 YYNGEE. CDR3 nucleotide sequence: TGTGCCAGCAGCGTAGGAAGCGGGAGCGCCTACGAGCAGTACTTC. Amino acid sequence: CASSVGSGSAYEQYF.

The chain links TRBV4-1 to TRBJ2-1, with 13 bases lining up with TRBD2. Losses at the gene ends were 4 bases for V and 0 bases for J; bases not matched to a gene: 6. Germline values: CDR1 MGHRA, CDR2 YSYEKL. This CDR3 has 18 residues. DNA of the CDR3: TGCGCCAGCAGCCGGACTAGCGGGGGCCTCGGCTCCTACAATGAGCAGTTCTTC. Translating it yields CASSRTSGGLGSYNEQFF.

V and J are TRBV29-1 and TRBJ1-2, with 7 nucleotides matching TRBD1. Germline CDR1 is SQVTM and CDR2 is ANQGSEA. Trimming removed 3 bases from V and 6 bases from J; junction bases left unmatched: 4. The CDR3 has 12 residues. The CDR3 loop is CSVEVGGDGYTF. The CDR3 region has the DNA TGCAGCGTTGAGGTAGGGGGCGATGGCTACACCTTC.

V gene TRBV12-5 combines with J gene TRBJ1-5, with 7 bases lining up with TRBD1. The J segment lost 7 bases and the V segment lost 3 bases, leaving 9 bases of the junction unmatched. Germline lookup yields CDR1 LGHNT and CDR2 FRNRAP. This CDR3 has 15 amino acids. CDR3 region: CASGFFQGRGQPQHF. DNA for the CDR3: TGTGCTAGTGGTTTTTTCCAGGGCAGGGGGCAGCCCCAGCATTTT.

The table lists this clone with a few counts. The V gene is TRBV7-9, the J gene TRBJ2-3; TRBD1 agrees at 8 bases. Germline values: CDR1 SEHNR, CDR2 FQNEAQ (reference sequence). The ends lost 5 bases at V and 1 base at J; junction bases unmatched: 8. The length of the CDR3 is 16 residues. CDR3 sequence reads: CASSIYQGAGTDTQYF. CDR3 in DNA: TGTGCCAGCAGCATATACCAGGGGGCAGGCACAGATACGCAGTATTTT.

The CDR3 bases are TGTGCCAGCAGCCAAGACTCCCACTGGAGCTCCTACAATGAGCAGTTCTTC. Translation: CASSQDSHWSSYNEQFF. The chain joins TRBV3-1 (or the pseudogene TRBV3-2) to TRBJ2-1; no definite D call. The CDR3 extends over 17 amino acids. Trimming removed 0 bases from V and 0 bases from J, with 12 bases in between. Germline CDR1 is LGHDT and CDR2 is YNNKEL (reference sequence).

This clone occurred once. The chain is built from TRBV11-2 and TRBJ2-1; 7 positions agree with TRBD2. The CDR3 consists of 14 residues. CDR1 and CDR2 from the germline V gene are SGHAT and FQNNGV. J gave up 6 bases and V 1 base, and 3 bases lay outside the gene matches. CDR3: CASSLGTSPNEQFF. The CDR3 bases are TGTGCCAGCAGCTTAGGGACTAGTCCCAATGAGCAGTTCTTC. Looking up the rest from reference TRBV11-2 and TRBJ2-1 gives the full variable domain: EAGVAQSPRYKIIEKRQSVAFWCNPISGHATLYWYQQILGQGPKLLIQFQNNGVVDDSQLPKDRFSAERLKGVDSTLKIQPAKLEDSAVYLCASSLGTSPNEQFFGPGTRLTVL.

The chain links TRBV19 to TRBJ2-6, with D perhaps TRBD2 (6 bases). Germline CDR1 reads LNHDA; CDR2 reads SQIVND (reference sequence). With 3 bases removed from V and 2 bases from J, the gap between germline ends came to 11 bases. The CDR3 is 16 residues long. The CDR3 nucleotides read TGTGCCAGTAGTATCCCGGGAGTTACTGGGGCCAACGTCCTGACTTTC. This translates into CASSIPGVTGANVLTF.

This chain uses TRBV6-5 with TRBJ2-7; 10 bases map to TRBD1. CDR1 and CDR2 (germline): MNHEY, SVGAGI. The CDR3 totals 14 residues. V lost 7 bases to trimming and J lost 6 bases; unmatched junction nucleotides: 9. The DNA for the CDR3 is TGTGCCAGCAAAACCGGGACAGGGGTCAGCGAGCAGTACTTC. It codes for CASKTGTGVSEQYF.

The genes are TRBV12-3 or TRBV12-4 and TRBJ2-5; no firm D call. V shed 6 bases and J shed 3 bases, with 11 bases lying between them. CDR3 length: 13 residues. For the CDR3, the DNA is TGTGCCAGCAGCTTTCTAAATGAAGAGACCCAGTACTTC. It is translated as CASSFLNEETQYF.

V is TRBV11-2 and J is TRBJ1-2; no definite D call. Germline V gives CDR1 SGHAT, CDR2 FQNNGV. Trimming shortened V by 1 base and J by 1 base, and 7 bases separated the two germline ends. This CDR3 has 14 amino acids. CDR3 protein: CASSLGTVNYGYTF. The DNA for the CDR3 is TGTGCCAGCAGCTTAGGGACTGTTAACTATGGCTACACCTTC.

V is TRBV18 and J is TRBJ1-2; a possible D gene is TRBD1 (6 bases). V was clipped by 3 bases and J by 2 bases, with 13 bases between them. The CDR3 sequence is 15 residues long. Germline V gives CDR1 KGHSH, CDR2 LQKENI. CDR3 in amino acids: CASSPGQTTNYGYTF. CDR3 nucleotide sequence: TGTGCCAGCTCACCTGGACAGACTACCAACTATGGCTACACCTTC.

CDR3: CASSLDYSNQPQHF. The CDR3 nucleotides are TGTGCCAGCAGCTTAGATTATAGCAATCAGCCCCAGCATTTT. This sequence joins TRBV7-9 and TRBJ1-5, with D uncertain. The V end lost 1 base, the J end lost 0 bases, and 4 bases lay between the germline ends. Germline V CDR1 and CDR2: SEHNR, FQNEAQ (reference sequence). This CDR3 is built from 14 residues.

This clone was counted only a few times. The V call is TRBV13, the J call TRBJ2-3, with 7 bases lining up with TRBD2. There are 15 residues in the CDR3. Germline V gene lookup returns CDR1 PRHDT and CDR2 FYEKMQ (reference sequence). With V trimmed by 1 base and J by 2 bases, 3 bases remained unmatched. The CDR3 DNA sequence: TGTGCCAGCAGCTTAGCAGCGGGAACCACAGATACGCAGTATTTT. Its translation is CASSLAAGTTDTQYF.

V usage is TRBV5-1 and J usage is TRBJ1-1, with D possibly being TRBD1 (6 bases). The V end was cut by 0 bases, the J end by 0 bases, with 9 bases between. Germline CDR1 is SGHRS and CDR2 is YFSETQ. This CDR3 contains 15 residues. The CDR3 spells CASSLGTGMNTEAFF. In DNA, the CDR3 is TGCGCCAGCAGCTTGGGAACAGGGATGAACACTGAAGCTTTCTTT.

This rearrangement joins TRBV4-1 to TRBJ2-7; possibly TRBD1 for D (6 bases). V gave up 1 base and J gave up 0 bases, with 13 bases separating them. The CDR3 runs to 16 residues. Germline V gene lookup returns CDR1 MGHRA and CDR2 YSYEKL. The CDR3 DNA reads TGCGCCAGCAGCCAAGTGGACAGCGTAAGCTCCTACGAGCAGTACTTC. Translation: CASSQVDSVSSYEQYF.

The J gene is TRBJ2-2, the V gene TRBV30, with D perhaps TRBD1 (6 bases). This CDR3 region has 13 residues. The V end was cut by 1 base, the J end by 4 bases, with 7 bases between. Germline V gene data show CDR1 as GTSNPN and CDR2 as SVGIG (reference sequence). The CDR3, as DNA: TGTGCCTGGAGTGAAGGGGGCACCGGGGAGCTGTTTTTT. It specifies CAWSEGGTGELFF.

The chain carries TRBV19 and TRBJ1-4; D unclear. Germline V gene sequence: CDR1 LNHDA, CDR2 SQIVND (reference sequence). This CDR3 spans 13 amino acids. V lost 5 bases and J 3 bases, leaving 7 bases between the germline ends. The CDR3 region has the DNA TGTGCCAGTAGTTTCGGGGCTAATGAAAAACTGTTTTTT. As protein: CASSFGANEKLFF.

The CDR3 sequence: CASSLRGDEQFF. The CDR3 nucleotides are TGTGCCAGCAGCCTCAGGGGGGATGAGCAGTTCTTC. This chain connects TRBV5-4 to TRBJ2-1, with TRBD1 as a possible D gene (7 bases). The CDR3 extends over 12 amino acids. Germline V lookup: CDR1 SGHNT, CDR2 YYREEE (reference sequence). The ends were cut back, 4 bases at V and 8 bases at J, with 10 bases in the middle.

The chain joins TRBV9 to TRBJ1-1; D gene uncertain. V was clipped by 2 bases and J by 0 bases, with 8 bases between them. The CDR3 extends over 14 amino acids. Germline V gives CDR1 SGDLS, CDR2 YYNGEE. The CDR3 bases are TGTGCCAGCAGCGTCGGAGCTCTGAACACTGAAGCTTTCTTT. This gives the protein CASSVGALNTEAFF.

The DNA for the CDR3 is TGTGCCAGCAGCTGGGCCAGTCAGAATCAGCCCCAGCATTTT. It is translated as CASSWASQNQPQHF. V gene TRBV2 combines with J gene TRBJ1-5, with no clear D. Trimming took 6 bases from V and 4 from J, leaving 13 bases between them. Germline CDR1 reads SNHLY; CDR2 reads FYNNEI. This CDR3 has 14 residues. Based on the CDR3 plus reference TRBV2 and TRBJ1-5, the full variable domain is EPEVTQTPSHQVTQMGQEVILRCVPISNHLYFYWYRQILGQKVEFLVSFYNNEISEKSEIFDDQFSVERPDGSNFTLKIRSTKLEDSAMYFCASSWASQNQPQHFGDGTRLSIL.

The chain has TRBV27 and TRBJ2-1; 9 nucleotides match TRBD2. Losses at the gene ends were 6 bases for V and 15 bases for J; bases not matched to a gene: 21. CDR3 size: 16 residues. Germline V gene data show CDR1 as MNHEY and CDR2 as SMNVEV (reference sequence). The CDR3 sequence: CASSLTPGLALQGLFF. Written as DNA, the CDR3 is TGTGCCAGCAGCCTGACCCCGGGACTAGCCCTTCAGGGGCTGTTCTTC.

The chain joins TRBV6-2 or TRBV6-3 to TRBJ1-4, with a possible D match to TRBD1 (6 bases). The ends were cut back, 6 bases at V and 4 bases at J, with 12 bases in the middle. This CDR3 is built from 14 residues. Germline V gene lookup returns CDR1 MNHEY and CDR2 SVGEGT. The CDR3: CASSWTVLNEKLFF. The CDR3 region has the DNA TGTGCCAGCAGCTGGACAGTACTTAATGAAAAACTGTTTTTT.

This clone ranks as medium-sized. The chain uses TRBV6-6 and TRBJ2-7; TRBD2 might be the D (5 bases). This CDR3 contains 13 residues. Looked up from germline, CDR1 is MNHNY and CDR2 is SVGAGI (reference sequence). Trimming took off 4 bases at V and 7 bases at J, with 14 bases between the two ends. The DNA of the CDR3 is TGTGCCAGCAGTTCCGGGGTCTCATGGGAGCAGTACTTC. Its translation: CASSSGVSWEQYF.

This chain links TRBV5-5 with TRBJ1-6; the match to TRBD1 covers 7 bases. The V and J ends lost 5 bases and 10 bases, in that order; junction bases with no gene match: 6. The CDR3 is 13 residues long. Germline V gene data show CDR1 as SGHKS and CDR2 as YYEKEE (reference sequence). CDR3 in DNA: TGTGCCAGCAGGACAGGGTCTATCTCACCCCTCCACTTT. The encoded protein is CASRTGSISPLHF.